This is a list of T cell receptor beta chains from one sample in a study of cytotoxic CD8 clonotypes in ibrutinib-treated CLL. The assay was immunoSEQ multiplex PCR, and TCRdb's table has in-frame clones only and misses some. The data hold 50,000 to 75,000 clones, with approximately 71% observed a single time. Source: PBMCs, taken after 12 months of ibrutinib treatment. These receptors all stem from a human donor with chronic lymphocytic leukemia. Both conserved end residues are part of each CDR3. D genes are given only for firm matches. Not every row has a clone size; where given, it reads once, few, many or a size class.

size,J,V,D,CDR3,DNA
-,TRBJ2-6,TRBV5-1,TRBD1,CASSRQGSGANVLTF,TGCGCCAGCAGTCGACAGGGATCTGGGGCCAACGTCCTGACTTTC
-,TRBJ2-2,TRBV28,TRBD1,CASSLSPGQGATGELFF,TGTGCCAGCAGTTTATCTCCGGGACAGGGGGCAACCGGGGAGCTGTTTTTT
many,TRBJ2-7,TRBV30,-,CAWGGYHYEQYF,TGTGCCTGGGGGGGATACCACTACGAGCAGTACTTC
few,TRBJ2-7,TRBV19,TRBD1,CASSTHRTGLTVSYEQYF,TGTGCCAGTAGTACCCACCGGACAGGACTTACCGTTTCCTACGAGCAGTACTTC
-,TRBJ2-1,TRBV6-5,-,CASSLGVGGNEQFF,TGTGCCAGCAGCCTAGGTGTAGGGGGCAATGAGCAGTTCTTC
-,TRBJ1-1,TRBV25-1,TRBD1,CASSESGRQGAWDTEAFF,TGTGCCAGCAGTGAATCGGGGAGGCAGGGGGCTTGGGACACTGAAGCTTTCTTT
-,TRBJ1-2,TRBV7-9,-,CASSPPDGSQGYTF,TGTGCCAGCAGCCCCCCGGACGGCTCTCAAGGCTACACCTTC
-,TRBJ2-3,TRBV5-1,TRBD2,CASSIGNSGRADTQYF,TGCGCCAGCAGCATTGGAAATAGCGGGAGGGCAGATACGCAGTATTTT
-,TRBJ2-2,TRBV5-6,-,CASSKARIRYTGELFF,TGTGCCAGCAGCAAAGCGCGGATCAGGTACACCGGGGAGCTGTTTTTT
once,TRBJ1-3,TRBV18,-,CASSNQGPGRILSGNTIYF,TGTGCCAGCTCTAACCAGGGGCCAGGGCGAATACTCTCTGGAAACACCATATATTTT
-,TRBJ1-5,TRBV7-9,TRBD1,CASSFGQGGTQPQHF,TGTGCCAGCAGCTTCGGACAGGGGGGAACTCAGCCCCAGCATTTT
-,TRBJ1-1,TRBV6-1,-,CASSGRTVNTEAFF,TGTGCCAGCAGTGGGAGGACAGTTAACACTGAAGCTTTCTTT
-,TRBJ2-3,TRBV28,TRBD2,CATGDYTDTQYF,TGTGCCACCGGGGACTACACAGATACGCAGTATTTT
-,TRBJ2-7,TRBV4-2,-,CASSQAGLGHEQYF,TGTGCCAGCAGCCAAGCAGGGCTGGGCCACGAGCAGTACTTC
-,TRBJ1-3,TRBV29-1,TRBD1,CSVEGQGGAGNTIYF,TGCAGCGTTGAGGGACAGGGAGGAGCTGGAAACACCATATATTTT
many,TRBJ1-1,TRBV29-1,-,CSVNRNPNTEAFF,TGCAGCGTTAACAGGAATCCGAACACTGAAGCTTTCTTT
few,TRBJ2-7,TRBV30,-,CAWSVKFEQYF,TGTGCCTGGAGTGTGAAGTTCGAGCAGTACTTC
-,TRBJ2-7,TRBV5-1,TRBD1,CASSSGTGPYEQYF,TGCGCCAGCAGCTCCGGGACAGGGCCCTACGAGCAGTACTTC
-,TRBJ1-2,TRBV6-5,-,CASSFQGNYGYTF,TGTGCCAGCAGTTTTCAGGGAAACTATGGCTACACCTTC
-,TRBJ1-1,TRBV9,-,CASSVVGGTDTEAFF,TGTGCCAGCAGCGTAGTTGGAGGGACGGACACTGAAGCTTTCTTT
-,TRBJ2-5,TRBV6-1,-,CASSEGLFNQETQYF,TGTGCCAGCAGTGAAGGGCTGTTCAACCAAGAGACCCAGTACTTC
-,TRBJ1-5,TRBV5-6,-,CASSLRTSSNQPQHF,TGTGCCAGCAGCTTGCGGACATCATCTAATCAGCCCCAGCATTTT
-,TRBJ2-1,TRBV2,TRBD2,CASSGRLAGIMHEQFF,TGTGCCAGCAGTGGTAGACTAGCGGGAATTATGCATGAGCAGTTCTTC
-,TRBJ2-1,TRBV5-1,-,CASSRGMQVGNEQFF,TGCGCCAGCAGCCGGGGTATGCAGGTTGGGAATGAGCAGTTCTTC
-,TRBJ2-3,TRBV6-1,-,CASSQTMADTQYF,TGTGCCAGCAGCCAAACTATGGCAGATACGCAGTATTTT
-,TRBJ1-5,TRBV5-1,TRBD1,CASSLEGQGDQPQHF,TGCGCCAGCAGCTTGGAGGGACAGGGCGATCAGCCCCAGCATTTT
-,TRBJ2-1,TRBV28,TRBD2,CASSLSSSGSSYNEQFF,TGTGCCAGCAGTTTATCCTCTAGCGGGAGCTCCTACAATGAGCAGTTCTTC
-,TRBJ2-3,TRBV15,TRBD1,CATSRDFGTGSTDTQYF,TGTGCCACCAGCAGAGATTTTGGGACAGGGAGCACAGATACGCAGTATTTT
-,TRBJ2-7,TRBV11-1,-,CASSLVTGSEQYF,TGTGCCAGCAGCTTAGTAACCGGGTCCGAGCAGTACTTC
-,TRBJ2-7,TRBV5-6,TRBD2,CASSLPGLAGDEQYF,TGTGCCAGCAGCTTACCGGGACTAGCGGGAGACGAGCAGTACTTC
-,TRBJ1-1,TRBV28,-,CASSPRRVRVLGF,TGTGCCAGCAGTCCCCGTCGGGTCCGTGTCCTCGGCTTT
-,TRBJ2-5,TRBV5-4,-,CASSFAGYQETQYF,TGTGCCAGCAGCTTCGCAGGGTACCAAGAGACCCAGTACTTC